The clone carrying this TCR beta chain was counted ten times or more. These data come from a study of molecular identifiers for immune sequencing clone quantification. V trimming: 8 bases; J trimming: 6 bases; junction bases outside the gene matches: 14. The CDR3 loop spans 15 amino acids. A single record per CDR3 protein comes from TCRdb applying MiXCR to the PCR reads. The table records about 640,000 distinct CDR3 sequences, 20% of them present only once. Sequenced input: naive CD8+ T cells from blood, with Jurkat cell RNA spiked in. Subset in this sample: FACS-sorted CD8+CD4-CCR7+CD45RA+ naive T cells. The TCR was taken from a human donor in good health. Some libraries in this study had Jurkat cell RNA spiked in. The chain uses TRBV12-3 or TRBV12-4 and TRBJ2-3; TRBD2 matches at 7 bases. The CDR3 spells CASFELRAGDDTQYF. Written as DNA, the CDR3 is TGTGCCAGCTTTGAGTTACGGGCGGGGGACGATACGCAGTATTTT.